This T cell receptor beta chain was sequenced during a study of OX40 agonist ivuxolimab in advanced cancers. Study-wide background: The group had a mean age of about 60 years, ranged from about 23 to 79, and was 82.7% male. Whole-study results and caveats: Antigen specificity of clonally expanded peripheral T cells was not established. CD8+ T cells (on average) carried more expanded clones than CD4+ T cells.

About this clone: Antigen unknown.

TCRdb's table, derived via immunoSEQ multiplex PCR, lists solely in-frame clones and lacks some. The profile shows about 19,000 clones, more than 80% of them singletons. The timepoints at which blood was sampled were baseline, cycle 4 day 1, and cycle 7 day 1. Germline assignment: CDR1 SGHRS and CDR2 YFSETQ. CDR3 length: 15 residues. Unmatched junction bases numbered 10, after V lost 7 bases and J lost 4 bases. Sequenced material: CD4+ or CD8+ T cells sorted from blood, taken in a trial of the OX40 agonist ivuxolimab. The chain uses TRBV5-1 and TRBJ1-3, with TRBD1 identical over 8 bases. This sequence originates from an adult with an advanced solid tumor such as melanoma, head and neck, liver or kidney cancer. The CDR3 loop is CASGNQGASGNTIYF. CDR3 bases: TGCGCCAGCGGTAACCAGGGGGCATCGGGAAACACCATATATTTT.